Listed here are 22 T cell receptor beta chains from one sample, sequenced in a study of blood T cell repertoires in COVID-19. Repertoires were generated with immunoSEQ multiplex PCR, while TCRdb's copy carries only in-frame clones and drops some. The sample holds fewer than 70,000 clones, 85% to 90% seen once. The sample comprised peripheral blood. The receptors originated from a man aged 45-65 years with active COVID-19.

The J gene is TRBJ1-4, the V gene TRBV5-1; 7 bases align to TRBD1. The CDR3 totals 16 residues. V gave up 0 bases and J gave up 8 bases; unmatched junction bases: 10. Looked up from germline, CDR1 is SGHRS and CDR2 is YFSETQ. CDR3 bases: TGCGCCAGCAGCTTGGTACCAGGGGGTATAGGGGAAAAACTGTTTTTT. This translates into CASSLVPGGIGEKLFF.

The genes are TRBV5-1 and TRBJ1-1; 7 nucleotides line up with TRBD1. This CDR3 comprises 14 residues. CDR1 and CDR2 from the germline V gene are SGHRS and YFSETQ. The J segment lost 1 base and the V segment lost 4 bases, leaving 4 bases of the junction unmatched. The CDR3 here is CASSRDRQNTEAFF. DNA for the CDR3: TGCGCCAGCAGCAGGGACAGACAGAACACTGAAGCTTTCTTT.

The CDR3 nucleotides are TGTGCCAGCTCACCTCAAGGACAGGGAGGGGACCAGTACTTC. Protein product: CASSPQGQGGDQYF. The chain couples TRBV18 to TRBJ2-5; tentative D call: TRBD1 (8 bases). CDR3 length: 14 residues. Trimming pared 3 bases from V and 10 bases from J, leaving 18 bases between. Germline lookup yields CDR1 KGHSH and CDR2 LQKENI.

V usage is TRBV5-6 and J usage is TRBJ2-4, with D perhaps matching TRBD2 (5 bases). CDR3 length: 18 residues. CDR1 and CDR2 (germline): SGHDT, YYEEEE. Trimming cost V 0 bases and J 0 bases, with 16 bases left between them. The CDR3 DNA reads TGTGCCAGCAGCTTGGGGGGAGCCCTAACCAAAGCCAAAAACATTCAGTACTTC. Translated, it gives CASSLGGALTKAKNIQYF.

The chain carries TRBV4-1 and TRBJ2-6; TRBD2 might be the D (6 bases). CDR3 length: 17 residues. Looked up from germline, CDR1 is MGHRA and CDR2 is YSYEKL. V was trimmed by 2 bases and J by 0 bases, leaving 11 bases between them. CDR3 coding DNA: TGCGCCAGCAGCCAACCGGGACTGAACTCTGGGGCCAACGTCCTGACTTTC. Protein: CASSQPGLNSGANVLTF.

This chain links TRBV28 with TRBJ2-3; D gene uncertain. V lost 2 bases to trimming and J lost 0 bases, with 12 bases between them. The CDR3 runs 16 residues. CDR1 is MDHEN, CDR2 SYDVKM, per germline. As DNA, the CDR3 is TGTGCCAGCAGTTTAAGGCGTGGAGCCAGCACAGATACGCAGTATTTT. Protein sequence: CASSLRRGASTDTQYF.

J is TRBJ2-5 and V is TRBV27; TRBD1 matches 9 bases. The CDR3 consists of 15 residues. CDR1 is MNHEY, CDR2 SMNVEV, per germline (reference sequence). V gave up 3 bases and J gave up 7 bases; unmatched junction bases: 9. In DNA, the CDR3 is TGTGCCAGCAGTTTCGGCGGACAGGGGTTGGGGACCCAGTACTTC. This translates into CASSFGGQGLGTQYF.

The gene calls are TRBV6-6 and TRBJ1-4; TRBD1 aligns across 9 bases. Unmatched junction bases numbered 8, after V lost 5 bases and J lost 1 base. From germline, CDR1 is MNHNY and CDR2 SVGAGI (reference sequence). The CDR3 covers 17 residues. CDR3 in DNA: TGTGCCAGCAGTCACGGGGGACAGGGAGTAACTAATGAAAAACTGTTTTTT. Amino acids: CASSHGGQGVTNEKLFF.

The rearrangement uses TRBV19 and TRBJ1-2, with 7 bases identical to TRBD1. The CDR3 has 15 amino acids. Losses at the gene ends were 5 bases for V and 7 bases for J; bases not matched to a gene: 13. The germline gives CDR1 LNHDA, CDR2 SQIVND (reference sequence). As DNA, the CDR3 is TGTGCCAGTAGTCCGCAACGGACAGGATTCAGTGGCTACACCTTC. It translates to CASSPQRTGFSGYTF. The full variable domain, its missing parts supplied by reference TRBV19 and TRBJ1-2, is DGGITQSPKYLFRKEGQNVTLSCEQNLNHDAMYWYRQDPGQGLRLIYYSQIVNDFQKGDIAEGYSVSREKKESFPLTVTSAQKNPTAFYLCASSPQRTGFSGYTFGSGTRLTVV.

V is TRBV6-4 and J is TRBJ2-2; D ambiguous. Trimming stripped 6 bases from V and 0 bases from J, with 14 bases between. This CDR3 spans 16 amino acids. CDR1 is MRHNA and CDR2 is SNTAGT in the germline V gene. Written as DNA, the CDR3 is TGTGCCAGCAGCGCCAAAACAGTTACGAACACCGGGGAGCTGTTTTTT. Translation gives CASSAKTVTNTGELFF.

The CDR3 here is CASSAGGGATDTQYF. The CDR3 nucleotides are TGTGCCAGCAGCGCGGGCGGGGGGGCCACAGATACGCAGTATTTT. V gene TRBV9 combines with J gene TRBJ2-3, with 9 nucleotides matching TRBD2. CDR1 is SGDLS, CDR2 YYNGEE, per germline. The CDR3 consists of 15 residues. Trimming at V came to 3 bases and at J to 2 bases, leaving 4 bases not matched to a gene.

In DNA, the CDR3 is TGTGCCAGCAGTTACTTTAGCGGGGGGGCGGAGACCCAGTACTTC. It translates to CASSYFSGGAETQYF. The chain recombines TRBV6-2 or TRBV6-3 with TRBJ2-5, with 11 positions matching TRBD2. The CDR3 is made up of 15 amino acids. Losses at the gene ends were 1 base for V and 5 bases for J; bases not matched to a gene: 3. Per germline, CDR1 MNHEY and CDR2 SVGEGT.

The V and J genes are TRBV19 and TRBJ2-3; 9 bases align to TRBD2. V was clipped by 9 bases and J by 1 base; unmatched bases: 11. CDR3 length: 16 amino acids. Germline loops: CDR1 LNHDA, CDR2 SQIVND (reference sequence). The DNA of the CDR3 is TGTGCCAGCTCATTACGGCGGGGGGGTGGCACAGATACGCAGTATTTT. Its protein is CASSLRRGGGTDTQYF.

The chain recombines TRBV3-1 (or the pseudogene TRBV3-2) with TRBJ1-2, with D unresolved. The CDR3 is made up of 16 amino acids. The V end lost 4 bases, the J end lost 4 bases, and 19 bases lay between the germline ends. In germline, CDR1 is LGHDT, CDR2 YNNKEL (reference sequence). CDR3: CASSRPGSLNRYGYTF. The DNA of the CDR3 is TGTGCCAGCAGCCGCCCGGGGTCCCTAAACCGCTATGGCTACACCTTC.

This clone has just a few counts. V is TRBV4-1 and J is TRBJ1-1; the D is unclear. The germline gives CDR1 MGHRA, CDR2 YSYEKL. Between the trimmed V and J ends, which lost 4 bases and 8 bases, there was a span of 20 bases. The CDR3 is 15 residues long. The chain's CDR3 is CASSPPRGKTTEAFF. The CDR3 bases are TGCGCCAGCAGCCCACCCCGGGGAAAGACTACGGAAGCTTTCTTT.

This chain joins TRBV18 and TRBJ2-5; D remains unclear. The CDR3 extends over 13 amino acids. The germline gives CDR1 KGHSH, CDR2 LQKENI. Trimming pared 3 bases from V and 5 bases from J, leaving 10 bases between. CDR3 in amino acids: CASSPGLKETQYF. The CDR3 DNA is TGTGCCAGCTCACCTGGGCTAAAGGAGACCCAGTACTTC.

V usage is TRBV9 and J usage is TRBJ2-3; 7 bases are shared with TRBD2. CDR3 length: 17 amino acids. The V gene's germline CDR1 is SGDLS and CDR2 YYNGEE. The V segment lost 4 bases and the J segment 2 bases; nucleotides outside the gene matches: 13. The DNA of the CDR3 is TGTGCCAGCAGCCCAATGTTTGTGGGGGGGTACACAGATACGCAGTATTTT. Translation gives CASSPMFVGGYTDTQYF.

This chain links TRBV6-5 with TRBJ2-5, with 8 bases identical to TRBD2. V was clipped by 6 bases and J by 5 bases; unmatched bases: 8. The V gene's germline CDR1 is MNHEY and CDR2 SVGAGI. The CDR3 is 14 residues long. The CDR3 region has the DNA TGTGCCAGCAGCCCGGGACTAGTCGGGGAGACCCAGTACTTC. Protein sequence: CASSPGLVGETQYF.

This rearrangement joins TRBV5-4 to TRBJ1-1, with D perhaps matching TRBD1 (6 bases). V lost 4 bases, J lost 4 bases, and 11 bases lay in between. Germline V gene sequence: CDR1 SGHNT, CDR2 YYREEE (reference sequence). The CDR3 is 13 residues long. In DNA form, the CDR3 reads TGTGCCAGCAGCCGCGGACAGACCACTGAAGCTTTCTTT. Its translation is CASSRGQTTEAFF.

Written as DNA, the CDR3 is TGTGCCAGCAGTGAAGGAACAGGGGGGAGGGAGACCCAGTACTTC. Amino acids: CASSEGTGGRETQYF. This sequence joins TRBV6-1 and TRBJ2-5, with TRBD1 identical over 8 bases. CDR1 and CDR2 from the germline V gene are MNHNS and SASEGT. The CDR3 is 15 amino acids. V shed 1 base, J shed 5 bases, and the junction held 6 bases outside the gene matches.

This clone has just one count. The genes are TRBV7-2 and TRBJ1-2, with D tentatively TRBD1 (5 bases). CDR1 is SGHTA, CDR2 FQGNSA, per germline. Deletions cut 5 bases from V and 4 bases from J, with 11 bases between. The CDR3 contains 13 residues. Here the CDR3 DNA reads TGTGCCAGCAGCCCACGACAGATCTATGGCTACACCTTC. It encodes CASSPRQIYGYTF.

The chain couples TRBV12-3 or TRBV12-4 to TRBJ2-7; D is perhaps TRBD1 (5 bases). The CDR3 is 11 amino acids. Trimming stripped 5 bases from V and 6 bases from J, with 8 bases between. CDR3 DNA: TGTGCCAGCAGTCAGGGTGCCGAGCAGTACTTC. Translating gives CASSQGAEQYF.